Included here is one T cell receptor (beta chain) sequence, with context. From the RT-PCR reads, TCRdb called clonotypes with MiXCR, one entry per CDR3 protein. The table has hundreds of thousands of distinct CDR3 sequences, about 11% seen once. These data come from a study of response to subunit inactivated influenza vaccine. Per the germline V gene, CDR1 is KGHSH and CDR2 is LQKENI. Trimming cost V 3 bases and J 8 bases, with 13 bases left between them. This CDR3 is 13 amino acids long. The same data also contributed to another study, on T cells expressing NK-cell markers. As reported in that work: A 5'RACE template switching approach incorporating UMIs was used to make TCR beta cDNA. Sorted T-cell subsets CD3+CD56+NKG2C+, CD3+CD56+NKG2C- and CD3+CD56-NKG2C+ were TCR beta-sequenced. Of CD8+ T cells, 1.0-7.0% belonged to dominant NKG2C+ clonotypes in several donors.

The receptor was derived from a man aged 50 to 59 who received an inactivated influenza vaccine. The chain combines TRBV18 with TRBJ1-1; the D gene is possibly TRBD1 (6 bases). This specimen consisted of PBMCs from blood, obtained on the day of vaccination. The CDR3 here is CASSPRQGTEAFF. Written as DNA, the CDR3 is TGTGCCAGCTCACCCAGGCAGGGGACCGAAGCTTTCTTT. The variable domain in full, with the rest retrieved from reference TRBV18 and TRBJ1-1, is NAGVMQNPRHLVRRRGQEARLRCSPMKGHSHVYWYRQLPEEGLKFMVYLQKENIIDESGMPKERFSAEFPKEGPSILRIQQVVRGDSAAYFCASSPRQGTEAFFGQGTRLTVV.